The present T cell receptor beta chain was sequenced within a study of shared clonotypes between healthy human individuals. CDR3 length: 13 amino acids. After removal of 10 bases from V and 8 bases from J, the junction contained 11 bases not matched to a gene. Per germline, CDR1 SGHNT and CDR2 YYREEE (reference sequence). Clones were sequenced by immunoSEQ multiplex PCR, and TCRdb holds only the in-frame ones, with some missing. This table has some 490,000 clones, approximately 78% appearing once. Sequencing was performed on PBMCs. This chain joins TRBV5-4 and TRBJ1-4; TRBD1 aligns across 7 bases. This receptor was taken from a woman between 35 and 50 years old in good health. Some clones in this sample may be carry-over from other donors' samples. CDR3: CAAKDRTGEKLFF. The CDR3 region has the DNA TGTGCCGCCAAGGACAGGACGGGGGAAAAACTGTTTTTT.